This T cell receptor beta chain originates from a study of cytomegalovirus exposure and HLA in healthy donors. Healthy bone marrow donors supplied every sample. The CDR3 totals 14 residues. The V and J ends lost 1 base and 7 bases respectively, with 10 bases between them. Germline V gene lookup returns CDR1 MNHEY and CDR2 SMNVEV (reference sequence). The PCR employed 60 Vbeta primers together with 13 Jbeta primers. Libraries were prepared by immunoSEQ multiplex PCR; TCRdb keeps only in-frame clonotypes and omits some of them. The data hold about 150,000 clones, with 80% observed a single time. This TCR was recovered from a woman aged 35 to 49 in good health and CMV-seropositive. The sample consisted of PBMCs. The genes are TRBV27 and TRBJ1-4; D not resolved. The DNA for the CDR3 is TGTGCCAGCAGTTTATATATGCTGAGTGAAAAACTGTTTTTT. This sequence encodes CASSLYMLSEKLFF.